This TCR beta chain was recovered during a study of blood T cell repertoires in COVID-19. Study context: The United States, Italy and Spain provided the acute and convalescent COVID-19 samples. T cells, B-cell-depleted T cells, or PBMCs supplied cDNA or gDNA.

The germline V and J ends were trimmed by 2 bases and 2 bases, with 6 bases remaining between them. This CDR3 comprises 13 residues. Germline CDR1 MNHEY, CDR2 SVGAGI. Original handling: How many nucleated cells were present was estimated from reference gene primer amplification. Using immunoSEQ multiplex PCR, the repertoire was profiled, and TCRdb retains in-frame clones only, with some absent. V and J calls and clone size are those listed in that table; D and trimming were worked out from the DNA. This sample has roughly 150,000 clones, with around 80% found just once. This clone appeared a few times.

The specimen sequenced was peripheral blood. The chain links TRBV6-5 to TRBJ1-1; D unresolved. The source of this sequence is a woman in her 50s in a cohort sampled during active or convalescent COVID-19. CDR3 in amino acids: CASSYVVNTEAFF. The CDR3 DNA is TGTGCCAGCAGTTACGTAGTAAACACTGAAGCTTTCTTT.